This TCR beta chain emerged from a study of blood T cell repertoires in COVID-19 (dated by TCRdb to 2019 to 2021). Context from the whole study: Samples covering the acute and convalescent phases of COVID-19 were provided by collaborators in the United States, Italy and Spain. Where HLA class I and class II types were available, the types were taken from metadata supplied by the sample provider, not from assay-based typing. The sample metadata nearly always contained a de-identified subject ID, COVID-19 status, age in years and sex. The prospective study material was composed of cDNA or gDNA derived from T cells, B-cell-depleted T cells, or PBMCs. The samples were drawn from the first 160 participants of the ongoing ImmuneRACE study and from 1,200 or so subjects provided by 6 global collaborators. A freely available public database, intended as a resource for researchers studying the immune response to SARS-CoV-2, is where the repertoires were released. Deeply sampled blood TCRbeta repertoires from subjects exposed to, actively infected with, or recovered from COVID-19 were included in the dataset. On the study overall, not on this receptor specifically: Clinical and demographic metadata were provided uncurated, with the amount varying by source and participant.

On this clone: Its recognized antigen is unknown. No base quality values were provided; no much bigger clone lies one nucleotide off.

The collaborating institutions used their own protocols to collect whole blood in K2EDTA tubes. For TCRbeta analysis, collaborators shipped samples in one of three forms: frozen whole blood, isolated PBMCs, or DNA extracted from either of those sample types. The germline V and J ends show losses of 4 bases and 3 bases respectively, and no gene match explains 6 bases of the junction. CDR1 and CDR2 are drawn from the germline V gene: SGHRS, YFSETQ. The CDR3 measures 16 amino acids from cysteine to phenylalanine. Of all the DNA, just the CDR3 is kept, 48 bases in frame from base 1. The immunoSEQ Assay, a bias-controlled multiplex PCR, was used to amplify TCRbeta CDR3 regions from genomic DNA. As for how the authors treated the data: The number of nucleated cells in each sample was estimated from the amplification of reference gene primers within the assay. To quantify the absolute abundance of each unique TCRbeta CDR3 rearrangement, sequence reads were collapsed and filtered. For each sample, productive Simpson clonality was calculated as the square root of Simpson's diversity index across productive rearrangements. Held by TCRdb, this immuneACCESS table contains in-frame sequences only and omits some clones. Under half of the omission traces to an unresolved V gene where checked; the cause of the rest is unknown. V, J and clone size derive from that table, while D and trimming were established from the DNA sequence. The sample table records 50,000 to 75,000 clones; roughly 92% of these occur just once. About 3% of the sample is in the top ten clones.

Here the chain combines TRBV5-1 and TRBJ2-3, with 12 middle bases fitting TRBD1. The specimen sequenced was peripheral blood. The source is a man between 65 and 80 years old with active COVID-19. The DNA is as follows: TGCGCCAGCAGCGTCGGGACAGGGGGCAGGACAGATACGCAGTATTTT. The translation is CASSVGTGGRTDTQYF.